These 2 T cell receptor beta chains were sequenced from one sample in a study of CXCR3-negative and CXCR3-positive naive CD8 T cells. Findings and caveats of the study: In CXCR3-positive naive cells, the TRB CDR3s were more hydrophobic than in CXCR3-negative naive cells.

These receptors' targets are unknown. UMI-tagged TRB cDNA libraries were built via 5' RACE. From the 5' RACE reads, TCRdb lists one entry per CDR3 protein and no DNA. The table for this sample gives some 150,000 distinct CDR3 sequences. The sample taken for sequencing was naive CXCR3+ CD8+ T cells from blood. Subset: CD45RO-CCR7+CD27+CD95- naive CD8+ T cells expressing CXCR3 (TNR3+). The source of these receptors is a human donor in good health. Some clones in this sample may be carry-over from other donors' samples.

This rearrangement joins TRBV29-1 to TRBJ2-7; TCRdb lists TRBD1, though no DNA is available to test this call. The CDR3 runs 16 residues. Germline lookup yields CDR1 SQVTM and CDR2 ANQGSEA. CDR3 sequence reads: CSVEDPGQGKDYEQYF.

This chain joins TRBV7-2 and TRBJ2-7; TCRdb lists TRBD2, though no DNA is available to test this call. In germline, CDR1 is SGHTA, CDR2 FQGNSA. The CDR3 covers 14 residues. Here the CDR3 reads CASSPRAGTYEQYF.